This is a list of T cell receptor beta chains from one sample in a study of radiation and T cells in renal cell carcinoma. Measured with immunoSEQ multiplex PCR; TCRdb has only the in-frame clones, and not every one. The sample yields about 21,000 clones, 80% seen once. The starting material was blood, obtained from a patient whose treatment included radiotherapy and nephrectomy. The receptor source for this set is a man aged 60 to 75 with renal cell carcinoma. CDR3s include the opening cysteine and the closing phenylalanine or tryptophan. Clone size is given for some rows only: seen once, a few or many times, or a class if the clone is expanded.

V: TRBV19; J: TRBJ2-2; size: .; CDR3: CASRPGLNTGELFF
V: TRBV11-2; J: TRBJ2-7; size: .; CDR3: CASSLASTYEQYF
V: TRBV15; J: TRBJ1-5; size: .; CDR3: CATSRDQDQPQHF
V: TRBV27; J: TRBJ1-1; size: .; CDR3: CASSFRGRVTEAFF
V: TRBV25-1; J: TRBJ1-1; size: many; CDR3: CASMGIRDRVNTEAFF
V: TRBV7-6; J: TRBJ1-1; size: .; CDR3: CASSLSQRTEAFF
V: TRBV4-1; J: TRBJ2-3; size: .; CDR3: CASSQVFTDTQYF
V: TRBV5-1; J: TRBJ2-1; size: few; CDR3: CASSSIAGVTNEQFF
V: TRBV18; J: TRBJ2-7; size: .; CDR3: CASSRESGATYEQYF
V: TRBV18; J: TRBJ2-3; size: .; CDR3: CASSLQGLASTDTQYF
V: TRBV15; J: TRBJ2-5; size: .; CDR3: CATSRPTPGVTQYF
V: TRBV7-8; J: TRBJ1-2; size: .; CDR3: CASSLVADYGYTF
V: TRBV5-6; J: TRBJ2-5; size: .; CDR3: CASSLAGAETQYF
V: TRBV19; J: TRBJ2-7; size: .; CDR3: CATRPNPTSYEQYF
V: TRBV6-1; J: .; size: .; CDR3: CAGGYSSNYEQYF
V: TRBV14; J: TRBJ1-1; size: .; CDR3: CASSVDHNPLPLTEAFF
V: TRBV5-6; J: TRBJ2-1; size: few; CDR3: CASRGDNEQFF
V: TRBV7-2; J: TRBJ2-7; size: .; CDR3: CASGYLGAYEQYF
V: TRBV14; J: TRBJ2-5; size: .; CDR3: CASSRQLQETQYF
V: TRBV27; J: TRBJ2-4; size: .; CDR3: CASSQTGGKNIQYF
V: TRBV7-3; J: TRBJ2-3; size: .; CDR3: CASSSLGRVAGDTQYF
V: TRBV14; J: TRBJ1-1; size: .; CDR3: CASSRSDGRTEAFF
V: TRBV5-4; J: TRBJ2-1; size: once; CDR3: CASSLGTSDSNEQFF
V: TRBV6-1; J: TRBJ1-4; size: .; CDR3: CASSTTEGREKLFF